The 27 T cell receptor beta chains listed next were all sequenced from one sample in a study of Graves' ophthalmopathy and Graves' hyperthyroidism. The TCR beta CDR3 regions underwent amplification from RNA transcripts. First-round RT-PCR used HTBI primers; second-round multiplex PCR followed. TCRdb processed the multiplex PCR reads anew with MiXCR; each CDR3 protein has one entry. The sample lists under 200,000 distinct CDR3 sequences, about 40% seen once, with roughly 5.2% in the top ten. Material for sequencing was peripheral blood. These receptors all stem from a woman in her 40s with Graves' ophthalmopathy.

This clonotype was seen ten or more times. The chain links TRBV20-1 to TRBJ2-7; D may be TRBD2 (6 bases). The CDR3 is made up of 14 amino acids. Germline V gene sequence: CDR1 DFQATT, CDR2 SNEGSKA (reference sequence). Trimming pared 3 bases from V and 3 bases from J, leaving 15 bases between. For the CDR3, the DNA is TGCAGTGCTAGCCTGGGTAGCGGAAACTACGAGCAGTACTTC. It is translated as CSASLGSGNYEQYF.

The rearrangement joins TRBV7-6 to TRBJ2-7; D is tentatively TRBD1 or TRBD2 (5 bases each). The CDR3 spans 13 residues. From germline, CDR1 is SGHVS and CDR2 FNYEAQ. V lost 6 bases to trimming and J lost 5 bases, with 14 bases between them. CDR3 protein: CASSFRDLDEQYF. The CDR3 DNA sequence: TGTGCCAGCAGTTTTAGGGACCTCGACGAGCAGTACTTC.

The rearrangement joins TRBV6-1 to TRBJ1-5, with TRBD1 as a possible D gene (6 bases). The CDR3 loop spans 15 amino acids. Germline loops: CDR1 MNHNS, CDR2 SASEGT. The ends were cut back, 6 bases at V and 7 bases at J, with 19 bases in the middle. CDR3 in DNA: TGTGCCAGCAGCCGGCTAAACAGGGAAATACAGCCCCAGCATTTT. It yields the protein CASSRLNREIQPQHF.

This clonotype is classed as medium-sized. V is TRBV6-2 or TRBV6-3 and J is TRBJ1-1; D is unclear. The CDR3 contains 13 residues. With 0 bases removed from V and 7 bases from J, the gap between germline ends came to 9 bases. The germline CDR1 and CDR2 sequences are MNHEY and SVGEGT. The chain's CDR3 is CASSYSSWSEAFF. CDR3 DNA sequence: TGTGCCAGCAGTTACTCGAGTTGGAGTGAAGCTTTCTTT.

The J gene is TRBJ2-7, the V gene TRBV7-8, with D unresolved. Trimming took off 4 bases at V and 2 bases at J, with 9 bases between the two ends. In germline, CDR1 is SGHVS, CDR2 FQNEAQ. This CDR3 has 13 residues. The CDR3 loop reads CASSSNPAYEQYF. CDR3 coding DNA: TGTGCCAGCAGCTCGAATCCAGCCTACGAGCAGTACTTC.

This clonotype was recorded many times. The chain recombines TRBV7-2 with TRBJ1-3, with D maybe TRBD1 (5 bases). The V and J ends lost 4 bases and 7 bases respectively, with 14 bases between them. This CDR3 comprises 14 residues. The germline V gene encodes CDR1 SGHTA and CDR2 FQGNSA. CDR3 region: CASSYDSTANTIYF. The CDR3 coding sequence is TGTGCCAGCAGCTACGACAGTACGGCCAACACCATATATTTT.

V and J are TRBV7-3 and TRBJ1-2; unclear D gene. Per germline, CDR1 SGHTA and CDR2 FQGTGA. CDR3 length: 13 amino acids. Trimming pared 5 bases from V and 6 bases from J, leaving 13 bases between. The CDR3 spells CASSLLGLDGYTF. Here the CDR3 DNA reads TGTGCCAGCAGCCTGTTAGGGCTGGATGGCTACACCTTC.

The chain couples TRBV6-1 to TRBJ2-7; the D gene is possibly TRBD1 (6 bases). With 4 bases removed from V and 0 bases from J, the gap between germline ends came to 16 bases. This CDR3 is built from 16 residues. Per the germline V gene, CDR1 is MNHNS and CDR2 is SASEGT. The CDR3 protein is CASSAPLWTVSYEQYF. CDR3 in DNA: TGTGCCAGCAGTGCCCCCCTTTGGACAGTCTCCTACGAGCAGTACTTC.

This clonotype was picked up many times. The chain couples TRBV5-1 to TRBJ1-1, with D hard to call. V lost 1 base and J 5 bases, leaving 12 bases between the germline ends. This CDR3 has 14 amino acids. Germline loops: CDR1 SGHRS, CDR2 YFSETQ. Here the CDR3 reads CASSLLSRRTEAFF. CDR3 DNA: TGCGCCAGCAGCTTGTTGTCCCGGAGGACTGAAGCTTTCTTT.

The gene calls are TRBV10-3 and TRBJ2-7; TRBD2 matches at 14 bases. Germline V gene lookup returns CDR1 ENHRY and CDR2 SYGVKD. V shed 6 bases, J shed 5 bases, and the junction held 6 bases outside the gene matches. The CDR3 length is 15 residues. The CDR3 protein is CAISAGTSGRNEQYF. Here the CDR3 DNA reads TGTGCCATCAGCGCCGGGACTAGCGGGAGAAACGAGCAGTACTTC.

This clonotype was counted ten times or more. The CDR3 region is CASSFGGKGNTEAFF. Here the CDR3 DNA reads TGTGCCAGCAGTTTTGGGGGTAAGGGGAACACTGAAGCTTTCTTT. The chain uses TRBV27 and TRBJ1-1; possibly TRBD1 for D (5 bases). Germline V gene data show CDR1 as MNHEY and CDR2 as SMNVEV (reference sequence). The V end was cut by 3 bases, the J end by 1 base, with 12 bases between. The CDR3 has 15 amino acids.

V usage is TRBV12-3 or TRBV12-4 and J usage is TRBJ2-7; D may be TRBD2 (5 bases). The ends were cut back, 7 bases at V and 6 bases at J, with 19 bases in the middle. There are 14 residues in the CDR3. The CDR3 sequence is CASTLGRLRSEQYF. CDR3 bases: TGTGCCAGCACACTAGGCCGTTTACGGTCCGAGCAGTACTTC.

V usage is TRBV6-5 and J usage is TRBJ2-5; the match to TRBD2 covers 7 bases. Trimming removed 3 bases from V and 5 bases from J; junction bases left unmatched: 9. CDR3 length: 15 amino acids. Germline V gene data show CDR1 as MNHEY and CDR2 as SVGAGI. The CDR3, as DNA: TGTGCCAGCAGTTATGATCCAGCGGGATTGGAGACCCAGTACTTC. Translated, it gives CASSYDPAGLETQYF.

The chain recombines TRBV5-1 with TRBJ2-4; TRBD2 matches 8 bases. V was clipped by 0 bases and J by 7 bases; unmatched bases: 9. Looked up from germline, CDR1 is SGHRS and CDR2 is YFSETQ. The CDR3 has 16 residues. Here the CDR3 DNA reads TGCGCCAGCAGCTTGGTGGCGGGAGGCCCCATCAACATTCAGTACTTC. Its translation: CASSLVAGGPINIQYF.

At least ten counts were recorded for this clonotype. This chain uses TRBV5-1 with TRBJ2-2, with 7 bases fitting TRBD1. The junction had 5 bases not matched to a gene; V was cut back by 5 bases and J by 1 base. Germline V gene lookup returns CDR1 SGHRS and CDR2 YFSETQ. This CDR3 is built from 15 residues. The CDR3 region is CASRGGTENTGELFF. The CDR3 bases are TGCGCCAGCAGAGGGGGCACCGAGAACACCGGGGAGCTGTTTTTT.

This chain links TRBV28 with TRBJ1-5; D might be TRBD1 (5 bases). The CDR3 is 17 amino acids. The V end lost 6 bases, the J end lost 3 bases, and 21 bases lay between the germline ends. The germline V gene encodes CDR1 MDHEN and CDR2 SYDVKM. The CDR3 loop reads CASRIAQGAGSNQPQHF. In nucleotides, the CDR3 is TGTGCCAGCAGGATTGCCCAGGGCGCGGGGTCCAATCAGCCCCAGCATTTT.

This clonotype has a count of ten or more. The chain has TRBV6-5 and TRBJ1-2; TRBD1 matches 8 bases. Losses at the gene ends were 5 bases for V and 7 bases for J; bases not matched to a gene: 6. The V gene's germline CDR1 is MNHEY and CDR2 SVGAGI. The length of the CDR3 is 13 residues. The CDR3, as DNA: TGTGCCAGCAGTAGGGACAGGCCAAGTGGCTACACCTTC. It encodes CASSRDRPSGYTF.

This clonotype was counted many times. The rearrangement links TRBV3-1 to TRBJ1-6, with D perhaps matching TRBD1 (6 bases). This CDR3 is built from 14 residues. The ends were cut back, 1 base at V and 7 bases at J, with 8 bases in the middle. CDR1 is LGHDT, CDR2 YNNKEL, per germline (reference sequence). This chain's CDR3 is CASSQGTDNSPLHF. The CDR3 DNA reads TGTGCCAGCAGCCAAGGGACAGACAATTCACCCCTCCACTTT. Variable domain in full (rest from reference TRBV3-1 and TRBJ1-6): DTAVSQTPKYLVTQMGNDKSIKCEQNLGHDTMYWYKQDSKKFLKIMFSYNNKELIINETVPNRFSPKSPDKAHLNLHINSLELGDSAVYFCASSQGTDNSPLHFGNGTRLTVT.

The V and J genes are TRBV15 and TRBJ2-7, with TRBD1 matching over 9 bases. V was pared by 3 bases and J by 6 bases, with 6 bases of the junction left unmatched. In germline, CDR1 is LNHNV, CDR2 YYDKDF (reference sequence). This CDR3 is built from 14 residues. The CDR3 coding sequence is TGTGCCACCAGCAGCCGGGACAGGGTTAGCGAGCAGTACTTC. Its protein product is CATSSRDRVSEQYF. The entire variable domain, with the rest obtained from reference TRBV15 and TRBJ2-7, is as follows: DAMVIQNPRYQVTQFGKPVTLSCSQTLNHNVMYWYQQKSSQAPKLLFHYYDKDFNNEADTPDNFQSRRPNTSFCFLDIRSPGLGDTAMYLCATSSRDRVSEQYFGPGTRLTVT.

This clonotype was observed many times. The chain couples TRBV11-3 to TRBJ1-1; TRBD1 agrees at 9 bases. Trimming cost V 3 bases and J 1 base; bases outside gene matches: 3. CDR3 size: 15 residues. Germline values: CDR1 SGHNT, CDR2 YENEEA. The CDR3 loop reads CASSFGQGPNTEAFF. CDR3 coding DNA: TGTGCCAGCAGCTTTGGACAGGGGCCGAACACTGAAGCTTTCTTT.

This clonotype was recorded many times. The J gene is TRBJ1-2, the V gene TRBV28, with D unresolved. The CDR3 extends over 11 amino acids. The V gene's germline CDR1 is MDHEN and CDR2 SYDVKM. V was clipped by 3 bases and J by 6 bases, with 5 bases between them. The CDR3 sequence is CASSFRNGYTF. The CDR3 DNA follows: TGTGCCAGCAGTTTCAGGAATGGCTACACCTTC.

This clonotype has at least ten counts. For the CDR3, the DNA is TGTGCCACCAGTGATCCCTGCCAACAGCGAGAGACCCAGTACTTC. Protein sequence: CATSDPCQQRETQYF. This sequence joins TRBV24-1 and TRBJ2-5, with D hard to call. Trimming removed 3 bases at V and 4 bases at J, with 14 bases between. The V gene's germline CDR1 is KGHDR and CDR2 SFDVKD. The CDR3 has 15 amino acids.

This clonotype was seen repeatedly, ten times or more. The chain recombines TRBV24-1 with TRBJ2-5; D is unresolved. The CDR3 consists of 13 residues. Trimming cost V 2 bases and J 2 bases, with 5 bases left between them. CDR1 and CDR2 (germline): KGHDR, SFDVKD. The CDR3 spells CATSDYLQETQYF. CDR3 bases: TGTGCCACCAGTGATTACCTACAAGAGACCCAGTACTTC.

V and J are TRBV6-1 and TRBJ1-1; no reliable D call. CDR3 length: 13 residues. The ends were cut back, 0 bases at V and 2 bases at J, with 4 bases in the middle. The germline V gene has CDR1 MNHNS and CDR2 SASEGT. CDR3 sequence: CASSEAFNTEAFF. The CDR3 DNA reads TGTGCCAGCAGTGAAGCTTTTAACACTGAAGCTTTCTTT.

This clonotype was picked up many times. The chain is built from TRBV28 and TRBJ1-3; unclear D gene. Germline V gene sequence: CDR1 MDHEN, CDR2 SYDVKM. The CDR3 consists of 15 residues. The V and J ends lost 3 bases and 6 bases respectively, with 15 bases between them. As DNA, the CDR3 is TGTGCCAGCAGTTTGACCACAAGGAACGTAAACACCATATATTTT. Translated, it gives CASSLTTRNVNTIYF. Full variable domain (remainder filled in from reference TRBV28 and TRBJ1-3): DVKVTQSSRYLVKRTGEKVFLECVQDMDHENMFWYRQDPGLGLRLIYFSYDVKMKEKGDIPEGYSVSREKKERFSLILESASTNQTSMYLCASSLTTRNVNTIYFGEGSWLTVV.

The chain links TRBV7-8 to TRBJ1-5; D is unclear. Trimming pared 3 bases from V and 7 bases from J, leaving 10 bases between. The CDR3 length is 13 residues. Germline loops: CDR1 SGHVS, CDR2 FQNEAQ. The CDR3 sequence is CASSLDGVQPQHF. Here the CDR3 DNA reads TGTGCCAGCAGCTTGGACGGGGTCCAGCCCCAGCATTTT.

The chain employs TRBV12-5 and TRBJ2-5; 9 nucleotides match TRBD1. Germline assignment: CDR1 LGHNT and CDR2 FRNRAP. This CDR3 has 15 residues. V lost 1 base and J lost 3; bases outside the gene matches: 3. The CDR3 sequence: CASGLDRGRKETQYF. CDR3 nucleotide sequence: TGTGCTAGTGGTTTGGACAGGGGGCGAAAAGAGACCCAGTACTTC.